The 27 T cell receptor beta chains in this list originate from one sample, sequenced in a study of blood T cells in healthy people across ages. It was with a sample-barcoded 5' primer and a J-beta primer mix that a second PCR of roughly 7 to 11 cycles was run. Via MiXCR, TCRdb re-called the 5' RACE reads, giving one row per CDR3 protein. The sample has approximately 1.5 million distinct CDR3 sequences; about 35% are singletons. The specimen was blood. These receptors were obtained from a woman in her 30s in good health.

This clonotype was detected ten times or more. The J gene is TRBJ2-5, the V gene TRBV10-3; weak D call: TRBD2 (5 bases). This CDR3 contains 17 residues. Looked up from germline, CDR1 is ENHRY and CDR2 is SYGVKD. Trimming stripped 2 bases from V and 2 bases from J, with 18 bases between. CDR3 loop: CAISEALGVGQQETQYF. CDR3 DNA: TGTGCCATCAGTGAGGCGCTCGGGGTAGGGCAACAAGAGACCCAGTACTTC.

As regards this clonotype: Since a much larger clone is just one base distant, this may be a read error. The CDR3 bases are TGTGCCAGCAGCCCCATTAGGGGGGGGTCCTACAATGAGCAGTACTTC. This encodes CASSPIRGGSYNEQYF. V usage is TRBV7-3 and J usage is TRBJ2-1; weak D call: TRBD2 (7 bases). With the DNA end fitting TRBJ2-7 better, the J assignment may be wrong. CDR1 is SGHTA and CDR2 is FQGTGA in the germline V gene. The length of the CDR3 is 16 residues.

This clonotype came up a few times. This sequence joins TRBV18 and TRBJ2-7; 9 bases line up with TRBD1. CDR1 and CDR2 (germline): KGHSH, LQKENI. Losses at the gene ends were 3 bases for V and 7 bases for J; bases not matched to a gene: 19. The CDR3 contains 18 residues. Here the CDR3 DNA reads TGTGCCAGCTCACCTCGGGGAGCCTCCGGGGACAGGGCGAGTGAGCAGTACTTC. Its protein product is CASSPRGASGDRASEQYF.

The V and J genes are TRBV20-1 and TRBJ1-4; D unclear. Trimming took 5 bases from V and 7 from J, leaving 14 bases between them. Germline V gene lookup returns CDR1 DFQATT and CDR2 SNEGSKA (reference sequence). This CDR3 is 13 amino acids long. The CDR3 DNA follows: TGCAGTGCTGGGAGGGTAGGAGTTGAAAAACTGTTTTTT. Protein product: CSAGRVGVEKLFF.

This clonotype was recorded at least ten times. The chain is built from TRBV5-1 and TRBJ2-1; D may be TRBD2 (6 bases). The CDR3 loop spans 14 amino acids. CDR1 and CDR2 from the germline V gene are SGHRS and YFSETQ. V lost 2 bases and J lost 7, with 13 bases in between. CDR3 region: CASSFAPGGNEQFF. The CDR3 coding sequence is TGCGCCAGCAGCTTCGCTCCCGGGGGTAATGAGCAGTTCTTC.

The chain couples TRBV13 to TRBJ2-3; TRBD2 matches 12 bases. Unmatched junction bases numbered 15, after V lost 6 bases and J lost 11 bases. Germline values: CDR1 PRHDT, CDR2 FYEKMQ (reference sequence). The CDR3 covers 16 residues. Written as DNA, the CDR3 is TGTGCCAGCAGTTTGCGGACTAGCGGGACCCAAGAGGGGCAGTATTTT. Residues: CASSLRTSGTQEGQYF.

This sequence joins TRBV30 and TRBJ2-5, with 13 bases lining up with TRBD2. Germline CDR1 is GTSNPN and CDR2 is SVGIG (reference sequence). This CDR3 has 15 amino acids. Losses at the gene ends were 3 bases for V and 3 bases for J; bases not matched to a gene: 4. The CDR3 loop is CAWRKGLAGKETQYF. The CDR3 DNA is TGTGCCTGGAGGAAGGGACTAGCGGGAAAAGAGACCCAGTACTTC.

The gene calls are TRBV12-3 or TRBV12-4 and TRBJ2-1; 12 bases match TRBD2. This CDR3 has 15 amino acids. After removal of 1 base from V and 13 bases from J, the junction contained 8 bases not matched to a gene. CDR3 in amino acids: CASSLGLAGAGSQFF. In DNA, the CDR3 is TGTGCCAGCAGTTTAGGACTAGCGGGGGCGGGGAGTCAGTTCTTC.

This clonotype was observed at least ten times. V gene TRBV27 combines with J gene TRBJ2-7; D tentatively reads TRBD1 or TRBD2 (6 bases each). The CDR3 runs to 14 residues. V shed 6 bases and J shed 2 bases, with 14 bases lying between them. The germline V gene encodes CDR1 MNHEY and CDR2 SMNVEV (reference sequence). The CDR3: CASSPLGGTYEQYF. The CDR3 nucleotides are TGTGCCAGCAGCCCTCTAGGGGGGACCTACGAGCAGTACTTC.

In this sample, this clonotype turned up a few times. This sequence joins TRBV5-1 and TRBJ2-1; D is unresolved. Trimming removed 0 bases from V and 6 bases from J, with 7 bases in between. Germline CDR1 SGHRS, CDR2 YFSETQ. The CDR3 covers 13 residues. Written as DNA, the CDR3 is TGCGCCAGCAGCTTGGCCTGGGCCAATGAGCAGTTCTTC. It is translated as CASSLAWANEQFF.

The rearrangement uses TRBV30 and TRBJ1-1; D might be TRBD1 (5 bases). Trimming cost V 5 bases and J 0 bases, with 10 bases left between them. The CDR3 runs 13 residues. Germline-derived CDR1 and CDR2 are GTSNPN and SVGIG (reference sequence). The CDR3 DNA sequence: TGTGCCTGGCGACGACAGTTGAACACTGAAGCTTTCTTT. Translation: CAWRRQLNTEAFF.

Turning to this clonotype: One end of the junction fails to match germline, which may point to a read error. V gene TRBV10-3 combines with J gene TRBJ2-5; weak D call: TRBD2 (5 bases). This CDR3 has 15 residues. Germline assignment: CDR1 ENHRY and CDR2 SYGVKD. The CDR3 here is CAISGRSSCGEIQYF. In DNA, the CDR3 is TGTGCCATCAGTGGTCGGAGTAGCTGTGGGGAGATCCAGTACTTC.

The chain links TRBV20-1 to TRBJ1-5; a weak D match, TRBD1 (5 bases). This CDR3 has 14 amino acids. V shed 5 bases and J shed 3 bases, with 14 bases lying between them. Germline V gene lookup returns CDR1 DFQATT and CDR2 SNEGSKA (reference sequence). The CDR3 nucleotides read TGCAGTGCTCAAAAAGGGGCCCACAATCAGCCCCAGCATTTT. Its translation: CSAQKGAHNQPQHF.

About this clonotype itself: The junction departs from the called germline gene at one end, perhaps through a read error. This sequence joins TRBV11-2 and TRBJ2-5, with D maybe TRBD1 (6 bases). CDR1 and CDR2 (germline): SGHAT, FQNNGV. The CDR3 loop spans 14 amino acids. CDR3 loop: CANSLNRAQETQYF. The DNA of the CDR3 is TGTGCCAACAGCTTAAACAGGGCCCAAGAGACCCAGTACTTC.

This clonotype came up many times. The chain carries TRBV20-1 and TRBJ1-2, with 8 bases aligning to TRBD1. Germline loops: CDR1 DFQATT, CDR2 SNEGSKA (reference sequence). There are 12 residues in the CDR3. V shed 3 bases, J shed 8 bases, and the junction held 5 bases outside the gene matches. CDR3 in amino acids: CSASQGARGYTF. In nucleotides, the CDR3 is TGCAGTGCTAGTCAGGGGGCTCGGGGCTACACCTTC.

This clonotype was recorded a few times. The chain recombines TRBV5-1 with TRBJ2-1; tentative D call: TRBD1 (6 bases). CDR1 and CDR2 from the germline V gene are SGHRS and YFSETQ. V gave up 3 bases and J gave up 3 bases, with 10 bases separating them. The CDR3 spans 14 residues. As DNA, the CDR3 is TGCGCCAGCAGCTCACAGGGAAACTACAATGAGCAGTTCTTC. As protein: CASSSQGNYNEQFF.

This clonotype was seen only a few times. The chain employs TRBV28 and TRBJ2-2; D unclear. The germline V gene has CDR1 MDHEN and CDR2 SYDVKM. The CDR3 runs to 13 residues. As DNA, the CDR3 is TGTGCAAGCTTCAAGGAGAACACCGGGGAGCTGTTTTTT. It specifies CASFKENTGELFF. The full variable domain, in which reference TRBV28 and TRBJ2-2 provide the parts outside the CDR3, is DVKVTQSSRYLVKRTGEKVFLECVQDMDHENMFWYRQDPGLGLRLIYFSYDVKMKEKGDIPEGYSVSREKKERFSLILESASTNQTSMYLCASFKENTGELFFGEGSRLTVL.

The chain links TRBV5-6 to TRBJ2-1, with TRBD2 as a possible D gene (6 bases). The CDR3 sequence is 15 residues long. Germline CDR1 reads SGHDT; CDR2 reads YYEEEE. Deletions cut 2 bases from V and 5 bases from J, with 14 bases between. As DNA, the CDR3 is TGTGCCAGCAGCTTAGGACTACCGTCCCACAATGAGCAGTTCTTC. Amino acids: CASSLGLPSHNEQFF. The variable domain in full, with the rest retrieved from reference TRBV5-6 and TRBJ2-1, is DAGVTQSPTHLIKTRGQQVTLRCSPKSGHDTVSWYQQALGQGPQFIFQYYEEEERQRGNFPDRFSGHQFPNYSSELNVNALLLGDSALYLCASSLGLPSHNEQFFGPGTRLTVL.

This clonotype showed up just a few times. The chain joins TRBV30 to TRBJ2-5, with 9 bases identical to TRBD1. CDR1 and CDR2 (germline): GTSNPN, SVGIG (reference sequence). This CDR3 is 18 amino acids long. After removal of 7 bases from V and 1 base from J, the junction contained 19 bases not matched to a gene. CDR3: CASDRWGRDRAPQETQYF. DNA of the CDR3: TGTGCCTCGGACCGATGGGGCCGGGACAGGGCGCCCCAAGAGACCCAGTACTTC.

This clonotype was counted between two and nine times. The chain carries TRBV27 and TRBJ2-3; D is perhaps TRBD1 (6 bases). Trimming removed 7 bases at V and 2 bases at J, with 19 bases between. The CDR3 is 16 amino acids. Germline V CDR1 and CDR2: MNHEY, SMNVEV (reference sequence). The CDR3 region is CASKTTRQAATDTQYF. The DNA for the CDR3 is TGTGCCAGCAAAACAACTCGACAGGCCGCCACAGATACGCAGTATTTT.

This clonotype showed up just once. Without the conserved terminal phenylalanine or tryptophan, this CDR3 likely stems from a read error. The chain is built from TRBV7-9 and TRBJ2-1; a weak D match, TRBD2 (5 bases). V was pared by 0 bases and J by 8 bases, with 17 bases between. The germline CDR1 and CDR2 sequences are SEHNR and FQNEAQ (reference sequence). The CDR3 consists of 16 residues. The CDR3 loop is CASSLALLALVDEQFV. In nucleotides, the CDR3 is TGTGCCAGCAGCTTAGCGCTTCTAGCACTGGTGGATGAGCAGTTCGTC.

In its sample, this clonotype was seen a few times. This sequence joins TRBV11-2 and TRBJ2-1; 9 bases match TRBD2. The CDR3 is made up of 15 amino acids. After removal of 2 bases from V and 6 bases from J, the junction contained 5 bases not matched to a gene. Germline-derived CDR1 and CDR2 are SGHAT and FQNNGV. CDR3 residues: CASSLPSGKGNEQFF. As DNA, the CDR3 is TGTGCCAGCAGCTTACCTAGCGGGAAGGGCAATGAGCAGTTCTTC.

The chain carries TRBV6-2 or TRBV6-3 and TRBJ1-5; D is ambiguous. The germline V gene encodes CDR1 MNHEY and CDR2 SVGEGT. V lost 8 bases, J lost 0 bases, and 11 bases lay in between. This CDR3 comprises 14 residues. CDR3 nucleotides: TGTGCCAGCTCCTTTACCTCTAGCAATCAGCCCCAGCATTTT. Amino acids: CASSFTSSNQPQHF.

This clonotype was detected only a few times. V gene TRBV28 combines with J gene TRBJ2-7; TRBD1 matches at 7 bases. Germline V gene sequence: CDR1 MDHEN, CDR2 SYDVKM. The CDR3 is made up of 17 amino acids. V was clipped by 3 bases and J by 0 bases; unmatched bases: 11. The CDR3 spells CASSFGTESISSYEQYF. CDR3 sequence (DNA): TGTGCCAGCAGTTTTGGGACAGAGAGTATCAGCTCCTACGAGCAGTACTTC.

The chain employs TRBV27 and TRBJ1-1; a weak D match, TRBD1 (5 bases). The CDR3 is 14 amino acids. V lost 3 bases and J lost 4, with 12 bases in between. Germline CDR1 MNHEY, CDR2 SMNVEV (reference sequence). For the CDR3, the DNA is TGTGCCAGCAGTTTTTACGACAGCTCCACTGAAGCTTTCTTT. The encoded protein is CASSFYDSSTEAFF.

The chain is built from TRBV28 and TRBJ2-7; the D is unclear. CDR3 length: 15 amino acids. Germline loops: CDR1 MDHEN, CDR2 SYDVKM. V gave up 2 bases and J gave up 2 bases, with 13 bases separating them. Here the CDR3 reads CASSLKIKGPYEQYF. CDR3 bases: TGTGCCAGCAGTTTAAAGATTAAAGGTCCCTACGAGCAGTACTTC.

This clonotype was counted many times. The chain uses TRBV28 and TRBJ2-5, with D tentatively TRBD2 (6 bases). CDR3 length equals 16 residues. Germline values: CDR1 MDHEN, CDR2 SYDVKM. The V gene lost 2 bases and the J gene lost 2 bases, with 15 bases spanning the gap. DNA for the CDR3: TGTGCCAGCAGTTTAGGGGGGACGGTGGATCAAGAGACCCAGTACTTC. Its protein product is CASSLGGTVDQETQYF.